These 29 T cell receptor beta chains originate from one sample sequenced in a study of spatial heterogeneity in lung cancer (dated by TCRdb to the late 2010s). The library relied on 5' RACE. The reads were generated on a NextSeq 500. TCRdb's own reprocessing of the public reads used fastp at Q25 and MiXCR and kept productive beta chains. For every CDR3 protein sequence, its rows merge into one entry that carries the most common genes and DNA. This sample gives roughly 75,000 distinct CDR3 sequences in total; about an eighth of them show up just once. The ten most abundant clones make up 5.5% to 7.5% of the sample. The intended sense of this specimen's time point label: sample taken at primary tumor resection. For TCR sequencing, whole RNA was extracted from tumor and nontumor lung tissue, or from cryopreserved PBMC samples, and no cell sorting was done. Material: PBMCs, obtained at surgery. These receptors all come from a male donor with early-stage non-small cell lung cancer.

This clonotype was picked up many times. J is TRBJ2-7 and V is TRBV28; 8 bases align to TRBD2. Germline V gene data show CDR1 as MDHEN and CDR2 as SYDVKM. The CDR3 has 13 residues. V dropped 3 bases and J dropped 6; count of bases not matched to a gene: 4. The CDR3 DNA sequence: TGTGCCAGCAGTTTCCCCGGGAGGGGCGAGCAGTACTTC. This gives the protein CASSFPGRGEQYF.

This rearrangement joins TRBV11-3 to TRBJ2-1; D is uncertain. Looked up from germline, CDR1 is SGHNT and CDR2 is YENEEA. The CDR3 is made up of 12 amino acids. V was clipped by 0 bases and J by 9 bases, with 6 bases between them. CDR3 coding DNA: TGTGCCAGCAGCTTAGATGAATTTGAGCAGTTCTTC. This gives the protein CASSLDEFEQFF.

V is TRBV11-1 and J is TRBJ2-1, with unresolved D. Trimming took 6 bases from V and 3 from J, leaving 9 bases between them. The CDR3 contains 13 residues. Germline V gene data show CDR1 as SGHAT and CDR2 as FQDESV (reference sequence). This chain's CDR3 is CASRGPDYNEQFF. DNA of the CDR3: TGTGCCAGCAGGGGCCCCGACTACAATGAGCAGTTCTTC.

This sequence joins TRBV7-3 and TRBJ1-1; D possibly corresponds to TRBD1 (5 bases). The length of the CDR3 is 15 residues. Germline lookup yields CDR1 SGHTA and CDR2 FQGTGA. The ends were cut back, 3 bases at V and 1 base at J, with 12 bases in the middle. CDR3 DNA sequence: TGTGCCAGCAGCTTCTCCGGGACGGAGAACACTGAAGCTTTCTTT. It specifies CASSFSGTENTEAFF.

V is TRBV12-3 or TRBV12-4 and J is TRBJ1-4; D may be TRBD1 (5 bases). This CDR3 is 15 amino acids long. Trimming cost V 6 bases and J 5 bases, with 16 bases left between them. The CDR3 DNA reads as TGTGCCAGCAGCCCGGGGGGGGACTGGAATGAAAAACTGTTTTTT. It encodes CASSPGGDWNEKLFF.

The chain employs TRBV30 and TRBJ2-2; no firm D call. CDR3 length equals 15 residues. V lost 3 bases, J lost 3 bases, and 14 bases lay in between. Germline V gene sequence: CDR1 GTSNPN, CDR2 SVGIG (reference sequence). The CDR3 sequence: CAWSGSWVYTGELFF. CDR3 in DNA: TGTGCCTGGAGCGGGTCTTGGGTGTACACCGGGGAGCTGTTTTTT.

The chain couples TRBV10-2 to TRBJ1-1, with unresolved D. Germline V gives CDR1 WSHSY, CDR2 SAAADI. Trimming pared 8 bases from V and 2 bases from J, leaving 18 bases between. The CDR3 totals 15 residues. CDR3 nucleotides: TGCGCCAGCTCCCTCGATAGAGGTTTAAACACTGAAGCTTTCTTT. This codes for CASSLDRGLNTEAFF.

The chain has TRBV24-1 and TRBJ2-5, with D unclear. In germline, CDR1 is KGHDR, CDR2 SFDVKD. V lost 0 bases to trimming and J lost 5 bases, with 0 bases between them. The CDR3 runs 11 residues. The CDR3 protein is CATSDLETQYF. CDR3 DNA: TGTGCCACCAGTGATTTGGAGACCCAGTACTTC.

In regard to this clonotype: A single base separates this from a much larger clone, so it may be a read error. This sequence joins TRBV23-1 and TRBJ2-1; D is uncertain. TRBV23-1 belongs to the ORF category, with a function that is uncertain. The CDR3 loop spans 15 amino acids. The germline V and J ends were trimmed by 3 bases and 7 bases, with 16 bases remaining between them. CDR3 sequence reads: CASSHHLLHWNEQFF. CDR3 nucleotide sequence: TGCGCCAGCAGTCACCATCTCCTGCATTGGAATGAGCAGTTCTTC.

The sample holds many counts of this clonotype. This chain links TRBV6-5 with TRBJ2-1, with TRBD1 matching over 8 bases. The CDR3 spans 15 residues. With 5 bases clipped from V and 2 bases from J, the junction kept 5 bases outside the gene matches. Germline V gene lookup returns CDR1 MNHEY and CDR2 SVGAGI. The CDR3 region is CASSDPGQAYNEQFF. The DNA for the CDR3 is TGTGCCAGCAGTGACCCGGGACAGGCCTACAATGAGCAGTTCTTC.

This clonotype was seen at least ten times. The chain combines TRBV27 with TRBJ1-5; no clear D gene. Between the trimmed V and J ends, which lost 9 bases and 9 bases, there was a span of 18 bases. Looked up from germline, CDR1 is MNHEY and CDR2 is SMNVEV (reference sequence). There are 13 residues in the CDR3. The CDR3 loop reads CASSRAPIWPQHF. The CDR3 coding sequence is TGTGCCAGTTCCCGGGCCCCGATTTGGCCCCAGCATTTT.

V is TRBV25-1 and J is TRBJ2-7; TRBD2 matches 8 bases. The CDR3 contains 15 residues. J was trimmed by 0 bases and V by 3 bases; bases with no gene match: 4. The germline CDR1 and CDR2 sequences are MGHDK and SYGVNS. The chain's CDR3 is CASSDTSGLSYEQYF. The CDR3 nucleotides read TGTGCCAGCAGTGACACTAGCGGTCTCTCCTACGAGCAGTACTTC.

There are many counts of this clonotype. V and J are TRBV29-1 and TRBJ1-1; a possible D gene is TRBD1 (6 bases). The germline V gene has CDR1 SQVTM and CDR2 ANQGSEA. This CDR3 has 12 residues. Trimming left V 3 bases short and J 6 bases short, with 11 bases between. CDR3 coding DNA: TGCAGCGTTGAGGACAGTAATCCTGAAGCTTTCTTT. This sequence encodes CSVEDSNPEAFF.

The chain combines TRBV29-1 with TRBJ1-3, with no clear D. The V end lost 6 bases, the J end lost 0 bases, and 15 bases lay between the germline ends. CDR1 is SQVTM and CDR2 is ANQGSEA in the germline V gene. The CDR3 consists of 15 residues. CDR3 region: CSVERLAISGNTIYF. CDR3 in DNA: TGCAGCGTCGAAAGACTGGCTATCTCTGGAAACACCATATATTTT.

CDR3 sequence: CASSYSGRNTEAFF. In DNA, the CDR3 is TGTGCCAGCAGTTACTCGGGGAGGAACACTGAAGCTTTCTTT. V is TRBV6-5 and J is TRBJ1-1; D not resolved. The germline V gene encodes CDR1 MNHEY and CDR2 SVGAGI. V shed 0 bases and J shed 1 base, with 6 bases lying between them. The CDR3 runs to 14 residues.

Note on this clonotype: A read error may account for a junction end that differs from germline. The V gene is TRBV19, the J gene TRBJ2-3; D may be TRBD2 (5 bases). The CDR3 extends over 14 amino acids. Germline CDR1 and CDR2: LNHDA and SQIVND (reference sequence). As DNA, the CDR3 is TGTGCCAGTAGTATAGATCCTAGCACAGATACGCAATATTTT. It is translated as CASSIDPSTDTQYF.

This clonotype has just a few counts. The chain combines TRBV23-1 with TRBJ2-2; 7 positions agree with TRBD2. TRBV23-1 is an ORF, with its function uncertain. The CDR3 sequence is 14 residues long. After removal of 6 bases from V and 4 bases from J, the junction contained 5 bases not matched to a gene. In DNA, the CDR3 is TGCGCCAGCAGAAAGGGAGGGCCCACCGGGGAGCTGTTTTTT. As protein: CASRKGGPTGELFF.

At least ten counts were recorded for this clonotype. The chain uses TRBV29-1 and TRBJ2-3, with D unresolved. This CDR3 has 14 amino acids. The germline CDR1 and CDR2 sequences are SQVTM and ANQGSEA. V was cut by 4 bases and J by 0 bases, with 11 bases left in between. The CDR3: CSVVAPLSTDTQYF. In DNA, the CDR3 is TGCAGCGTTGTGGCCCCCTTGAGCACAGATACGCAGTATTTT.

The J gene is TRBJ2-7, the V gene TRBV6-5; D is perhaps TRBD2 (7 bases). The CDR3 is made up of 15 amino acids. V lost 4 bases to trimming and J lost 5 bases, with 18 bases between them. Germline V gene lookup returns CDR1 MNHEY and CDR2 SVGAGI. The CDR3 is CASSFDRRGGDEQYF. Here the CDR3 DNA reads TGTGCCAGCAGTTTCGACAGGAGGGGAGGGGACGAGCAGTACTTC.

This clonotype was found many times. This rearrangement joins TRBV5-6 to TRBJ1-4, with D perhaps TRBD1 (5 bases). There are 15 residues in the CDR3. The V gene's germline CDR1 is SGHDT and CDR2 YYEEEE. V lost 1 base and J lost 5, with 12 bases in between. This CDR3 is CASSLTAGMNEKLFF. CDR3 DNA: TGTGCCAGCAGCTTGACCGCAGGGATGAATGAAAAACTGTTTTTT.

This clonotype was counted between two and nine times. The J gene is TRBJ2-2, the V gene TRBV5-5; D is undetermined. The germline V and J ends were trimmed by 0 bases and 4 bases, with 13 bases remaining between them. The CDR3 covers 16 residues. Germline V gives CDR1 SGHKS, CDR2 YYEKEE (reference sequence). The CDR3 reads CASSLAAQRSTGELFF. As DNA, the CDR3 is TGTGCCAGCAGCTTGGCGGCACAGAGGAGCACCGGGGAGCTGTTTTTT.

The chain carries TRBV2 and TRBJ2-1; tentatively, D is TRBD2 (5 bases). Germline V gene data show CDR1 as SNHLY and CDR2 as FYNNEI. The germline V and J ends were trimmed by 3 bases and 1 base, with 7 bases remaining between them. The CDR3 is 14 residues long. Here the CDR3 reads CASSDRTSYNEQFF. In DNA form, the CDR3 reads TGTGCCAGCAGTGACAGGACTTCCTACAATGAGCAGTTCTTC.

This clonotype has at least ten counts. The chain employs TRBV5-4 and TRBJ1-1; 12 bases are a match to TRBD1. The V and J ends lost 0 bases and 5 bases, in that order; junction bases with no gene match: 8. Germline CDR1 reads SGHNT; CDR2 reads YYREEE (reference sequence). The CDR3 has 17 residues. Written as DNA, the CDR3 is TGTGCCAGCAGCTTGGGAGGGACAGGGGGCGATTTGACTGAAGCTTTCTTT. This sequence encodes CASSLGGTGGDLTEAFF.

The V gene is TRBV7-2, the J gene TRBJ1-3; D gene ambiguous. From germline, CDR1 is SGHTA and CDR2 FQGNSA. This CDR3 spans 15 amino acids. Trimming shortened V by 5 bases and J by 0 bases, and 11 bases separated the two germline ends. CDR3 coding DNA: TGTGCCAGCAGCGCAGGACCGGTCTCTGGAAACACCATATATTTT. Its protein product is CASSAGPVSGNTIYF.

The chain recombines TRBV28 with TRBJ2-7; TRBD1 matches at 10 bases. This CDR3 has 15 amino acids. V shed 3 bases and J 3 bases; nucleotides not matched to a gene: 5. The germline V gene has CDR1 MDHEN and CDR2 SYDVKM. CDR3: CASSFGTGAYYEQYF. CDR3 sequence (DNA): TGTGCCAGCAGTTTTGGGACAGGGGCATACTACGAGCAGTACTTC. Filled out from reference TRBV28 and TRBJ2-7, the complete variable domain reads DVKVTQSSRYLVKRTGEKVFLECVQDMDHENMFWYRQDPGLGLRLIYFSYDVKMKEKGDIPEGYSVSREKKERFSLILESASTNQTSMYLCASSFGTGAYYEQYFGPGTRLTVT.

The sample holds a few counts of this clonotype. CDR3 in DNA: TGTGCCGCCCGGGACAGGGGCATTATAACCGGGGAGCTGTTTTTT. It is translated as CAARDRGIITGELFF. J is TRBJ2-2 and V is TRBV19, with TRBD1 matching 10 bases. Germline V gene data show CDR1 as LNHDA and CDR2 as SQIVND (reference sequence). The V segment lost 11 bases and the J segment 5 bases; nucleotides outside the gene matches: 11. The CDR3 spans 15 residues.

This clonotype was recorded many times. The chain links TRBV11-1 to TRBJ2-1, with 9 bases that match TRBD2. The CDR3 has 16 residues. Trimming cost V 4 bases and J 1 base; bases outside gene matches: 5. CDR1 and CDR2 (germline): SGHAT, FQDESV (reference sequence). This chain's CDR3 is CASSSPSGTSYNEQFF. The DNA for the CDR3 is TGTGCCAGCAGCTCGCCTAGCGGGACGTCCTACAATGAGCAGTTCTTC.

This clonotype has a handful of counts. One end of the junction is discordant with germline, which a read error may explain. The J gene is TRBJ1-4, the V gene TRBV9; D perhaps matches TRBD1 (6 bases). Germline V gene lookup returns CDR1 SGDLS and CDR2 YYNGEE. There are 15 residues in the CDR3. This CDR3 reads CVSSKDGGKREKLFF. CDR3 coding DNA: TGTGTCAGCAGCAAGGACGGGGGCAAGCGGGAAAAACTGTTTTTT.

The CDR3 here is CAISEVTGGNFLHEQYF. CDR3 DNA: TGTGCCATCAGTGAAGTTACAGGGGGAAACTTCCTCCACGAGCAGTACTTC. V and J are TRBV10-3 and TRBJ2-7; TRBD1 matches at 8 bases. V was pared by 3 bases and J by 5 bases, with 15 bases of the junction left unmatched. Germline V gene sequence: CDR1 ENHRY, CDR2 SYGVKD. This CDR3 region has 17 residues.